These T cell receptor beta chains were read from a single sample in a study of early T cells in non-severe SARS-CoV-2 infection. TCRdb re-derived calls from the 5' RACE reads in MiXCR, one entry per CDR3 protein. The sample lists 55,000 or so distinct CDR3 sequences; under 15% were seen once. The sample taken for sequencing was whole blood. The receptors derive from an adult who was a healthcare worker with PCR-confirmed SARS-CoV-2 infection or an uninfected control (not recorded which). CDR3s include the opening cysteine and the closing phenylalanine or tryptophan. D genes are given only for firm matches. Expanded clones are given a class, and other clones once, few, many or no size at all.

clone size: .; D gene: .; V gene: TRBV10-3; J gene: TRBJ1-2; CDR3 protein: CATQSGLAGAGYTF; CDR3 DNA: TGTGCCACTCAATCAGGCCTAGCAGGGGCCGGCTACACCTTC
clone size: many; D gene: .; V gene: TRBV29-1; J gene: TRBJ1-2; CDR3 protein: CSVSQSNYGYTF; CDR3 DNA: TGCAGCGTGAGTCAGAGTAACTATGGCTACACCTTC
clone size: few; D gene: TRBD1; V gene: TRBV6-4; J gene: TRBJ1-2; CDR3 protein: CASSPKPGQDLYGYTF; CDR3 DNA: TGTGCCAGCAGTCCAAAACCGGGACAGGACCTGTATGGCTACACCTTC
clone size: few; D gene: .; V gene: TRBV15; J gene: TRBJ1-2; CDR3 protein: CATSRDRTESFYGYTF; CDR3 DNA: TGTGCCACCAGCAGAGATAGGACGGAGTCTTTCTATGGCTACACCTTC
clone size: many; D gene: .; V gene: TRBV4-3; J gene: TRBJ2-1; CDR3 protein: CASSHHTEDYNEQFF; CDR3 DNA: TGCGCCAGCAGCCATCATACGGAAGACTACAATGAGCAGTTCTTC
clone size: .; D gene: .; V gene: TRBV27; J gene: TRBJ1-2; CDR3 protein: CASSLVRAGSNGYTF; CDR3 DNA: TGTGCCAGCAGTTTAGTCCGAGCAGGGTCAAATGGCTACACCTTC
clone size: few; D gene: .; V gene: TRBV20-1; J gene: TRBJ2-7; CDR3 protein: CSARDPDKIYEQYF; CDR3 DNA: TGCAGTGCTAGAGACCCTGACAAGATCTACGAGCAGTACTTC
clone size: .; D gene: .; V gene: TRBV27; J gene: TRBJ1-5; CDR3 protein: CASSLYPEINQPQHF; CDR3 DNA: TGTGCCAGCAGTTTATATCCGGAGATCAATCAGCCCCAGCATTTT
clone size: few; D gene: .; V gene: TRBV7-2; J gene: TRBJ2-1; CDR3 protein: CASSLAPYEQFF; CDR3 DNA: TGTGCCAGCAGCTTAGCGCCGTATGAGCAGTTCTTC
clone size: .; D gene: TRBD1; V gene: TRBV5-4; J gene: TRBJ1-2; CDR3 protein: CASSLGGAWETYGYTF; CDR3 DNA: TGTGCCAGCAGCTTAGGGGGCGCGTGGGAAACCTATGGCTACACCTTC
clone size: .; D gene: TRBD1; V gene: TRBV30; J gene: TRBJ2-2; CDR3 protein: CAWRTGWTGELFF; CDR3 DNA: TGTGCCTGGCGGACAGGGTGGACCGGGGAGCTGTTTTTT
clone size: many; D gene: TRBD1; V gene: TRBV7-8; J gene: TRBJ1-2; CDR3 protein: CASSLAGGGYTF; CDR3 DNA: TGTGCCAGCAGCTTAGCAGGGGGCGGCTACACCTTC
clone size: .; D gene: TRBD1; V gene: TRBV19; J gene: TRBJ2-1; CDR3 protein: CASSTPLDRSSSYNEQFF; CDR3 DNA: TGTGCCAGTAGTACCCCATTGGACAGGTCGAGCTCCTACAATGAGCAGTTCTTC
clone size: .; D gene: .; V gene: TRBV5-5; J gene: TRBJ1-3; CDR3 protein: CASSFFPRSGNTIYF; CDR3 DNA: TGTGCCAGCAGCTTTTTCCCGCGCTCTGGAAACACCATATATTTT
clone size: few; D gene: TRBD1; V gene: TRBV19; J gene: TRBJ2-2; CDR3 protein: CASSRTGGITGELFF; CDR3 DNA: TGTGCCAGTAGTCGGACAGGGGGAATCACCGGGGAGCTGTTTTTT
clone size: many; D gene: .; V gene: TRBV10-3; J gene: TRBJ2-1; CDR3 protein: CAISESKADSMYEQFF; CDR3 DNA: TGTGCCATCAGTGAGTCGAAGGCGGACAGTATGTATGAGCAGTTCTTC
clone size: many; D gene: .; V gene: TRBV20-1; J gene: TRBJ2-5; CDR3 protein: CSARGAPSGGETQYF; CDR3 DNA: TGCAGTGCTAGAGGGGCCCCATCCGGCGGGGAGACCCAGTACTTC
clone size: .; D gene: .; V gene: TRBV7-2; J gene: TRBJ1-2; CDR3 protein: CASSLGGQYNYGYTF; CDR3 DNA: TGTGCCAGCAGCTTAGGAGGACAGTATAACTATGGCTACACCTTC
clone size: .; D gene: TRBD2; V gene: TRBV7-2; J gene: TRBJ2-7; CDR3 protein: CASSLRGLAGLSYEQYF; CDR3 DNA: TGTGCCAGCAGCTTACGGGGACTAGCGGGTCTCTCCTACGAGCAGTACTTC
clone size: .; D gene: .; V gene: TRBV6-2/TRBV6-3; J gene: TRBJ1-1; CDR3 protein: CASRFGGNTEAFF; CDR3 DNA: TGTGCCAGCAGATTTGGCGGGAACACTGAAGCTTTCTTT
clone size: few; D gene: .; V gene: TRBV29-1; J gene: TRBJ1-1; CDR3 protein: CSVATSPGNTEAFF; CDR3 DNA: TGCAGCGTCGCAACCTCCCCGGGCAACACTGAAGCTTTCTTT
clone size: many; D gene: TRBD2; V gene: TRBV7-8; J gene: TRBJ2-5; CDR3 protein: CASSSQTSGETQYF; CDR3 DNA: TGTGCCAGCAGCTCTCAGACTAGCGGAGAGACCCAGTACTTC
clone size: .; D gene: .; V gene: TRBV6-5; J gene: TRBJ1-1; CDR3 protein: CASSYSYGGANTEAFF; CDR3 DNA: TGTGCCAGCAGTTACTCGTATGGGGGAGCGAACACTGAAGCTTTCTTT
clone size: .; D gene: .; V gene: TRBV14; J gene: TRBJ2-4; CDR3 protein: CASSHRTVGKNIQYF; CDR3 DNA: TGTGCCAGCAGCCACAGGACGGTGGGCAAAAACATTCAGTACTTC
clone size: .; D gene: .; V gene: TRBV29-1; J gene: TRBJ2-2; CDR3 protein: CSVATSTGELFF; CDR3 DNA: TGCAGCGTTGCGACCAGCACCGGGGAGCTGTTTTTT
clone size: .; D gene: .; V gene: TRBV7-8; J gene: TRBJ1-1; CDR3 protein: CASSLRRVGYTEAFF; CDR3 DNA: TGTGCCAGCAGCTTACGAAGGGTTGGGTACACTGAAGCTTTCTTT
clone size: .; D gene: .; V gene: TRBV20-1; J gene: TRBJ1-1; CDR3 protein: CSARDPRSNTEAFF; CDR3 DNA: TGCAGTGCCAGGGACCCACGGTCGAACACTGAAGCTTTCTTT
clone size: few; D gene: .; V gene: TRBV7-2; J gene: TRBJ1-1; CDR3 protein: CASSLGRGRRMNTEAFF; CDR3 DNA: TGTGCCAGCAGCTTAGGGAGAGGGCGCAGGATGAACACTGAAGCCTTCTTT
clone size: few; D gene: .; V gene: TRBV12-3/TRBV12-4; J gene: TRBJ1-1; CDR3 protein: CASSFRGNTEAFF; CDR3 DNA: TGTGCCAGCAGTTTTAGGGGAAACACTGAAGCTTTCTTT
clone size: many; D gene: .; V gene: TRBV11-2; J gene: TRBJ2-7; CDR3 protein: CASSVGTAWEQYF; CDR3 DNA: TGTGCCAGCAGCGTGGGAACAGCCTGGGAGCAGTACTTC
clone size: few; D gene: TRBD1; V gene: TRBV5-6; J gene: TRBJ1-3; CDR3 protein: CASSRRTGENTIYF; CDR3 DNA: TGTGCCAGCAGCCGTCGGACAGGGGAAAACACCATATATTTT
clone size: many; D gene: .; V gene: TRBV2; J gene: TRBJ2-6; CDR3 protein: CASSDLMGAMANVLTF; CDR3 DNA: TGTGCCAGCAGTGACTTGATGGGGGCGATGGCCAACGTCCTGACTTTC
clone size: many; D gene: .; V gene: TRBV6-1; J gene: TRBJ1-1; CDR3 protein: CASSEPSGIVTEAFF; CDR3 DNA: TGTGCCAGCAGTGAGCCGTCGGGAATTGTAACTGAAGCTTTCTTT
clone size: few; D gene: .; V gene: TRBV10-3; J gene: TRBJ2-5; CDR3 protein: CAISETQETQYF; CDR3 DNA: TGTGCCATCAGTGAGACACAAGAGACCCAGTACTTC
clone size: many; D gene: TRBD2; V gene: TRBV12-3/TRBV12-4; J gene: TRBJ2-1; CDR3 protein: CASSSRPGLATYNEQFF; CDR3 DNA: TGTGCCAGCAGCTCAAGGCCAGGACTAGCGACGTACAATGAGCAGTTCTTC
clone size: .; D gene: .; V gene: TRBV7-2; J gene: TRBJ1-1; CDR3 protein: CASSLINTGTEAFF; CDR3 DNA: TGTGCCAGCAGCTTAATCAATACGGGCACTGAAGCTTTCTTT
clone size: .; D gene: TRBD1; V gene: TRBV5-4; J gene: TRBJ1-1; CDR3 protein: CASSRTGGSGNTEAFF; CDR3 DNA: TGTGCCAGCAGCAGGACAGGGGGCTCGGGGAACACTGAAGCTTTCTTT
clone size: few; D gene: .; V gene: TRBV11-2; J gene: TRBJ2-1; CDR3 protein: CASSLSWAHNEQFF; CDR3 DNA: TGTGCCAGCAGCTTGAGCTGGGCCCACAATGAGCAGTTCTTC
clone size: .; D gene: TRBD2; V gene: TRBV28; J gene: TRBJ2-3; CDR3 protein: CASSSPLLLAEADTQYF; CDR3 DNA: TGTGCCAGCAGTTCACCGCTTTTGCTAGCGGAGGCAGATACGCAGTATTTT
clone size: few; D gene: .; V gene: TRBV18; J gene: TRBJ1-1; CDR3 protein: CASSPGAANTEAFF; CDR3 DNA: TGTGCCAGCTCACCGGGGGCAGCTAACACTGAAGCTTTCTTT
clone size: many; D gene: .; V gene: TRBV10-3; J gene: TRBJ1-3; CDR3 protein: CAIRADAYGNTIYF; CDR3 DNA: TGTGCCATCAGAGCGGACGCCTATGGAAACACCATATATTTT